Listed here is a single T cell receptor (beta chain). The antigen is not known. Trimming pared 4 bases from V and 7 bases from J, leaving 6 bases between. The germline V gene encodes CDR1 MDHEN and CDR2 SYDVKM. The CDR3 consists of 11 residues. This record belongs to a study of tumor-infiltrating lymphocytes in primary liver carcinoma. Background on the study: The tumors ranged from roughly 4 to 11 cm across and fell within stage T1-T3 N0M0.

Study observations and caveats: Tumors significantly exceeded blood in top-250-clone fraction (p = 0.039).

Co-extraction yielded RNA and DNA from roughly 20-30 mg of unsorted bulk tissue. Every patient had chronic HBV infection and was treatment-naive. The authors made TCR beta cDNA from approximately 500 ng total RNA with a constant-region primer. Amplification in three nested multiplex PCR rounds with slightly modified ARM-PCR gave rise to TCR beta libraries. Forward primers for TRBV1-TRBV30 and a C-beta reverse primer served the first two PCR rounds, at 10 cycles each. TCRdb independently ran MiXCR on the multiplex PCR reads; one entry per CDR3 protein. Of 40,000 or so distinct CDR3 sequences listed, roughly 80% are singletons.

J is TRBJ2-3 and V is TRBV28; unclear D gene. The receptor comes from a woman in her 30s with primary liver carcinoma and hepatitis B virus infection. The sequenced material came from tumor-adjacent normal liver tissue. Here the CDR3 reads CASSYSHTQYF. CDR3 DNA sequence: TGTGCCAGCAGTTACAGCCATACGCAGTATTTT.